This T cell receptor beta chain was recorded in a study of cytomegalovirus exposure and HLA in healthy donors. About the research overall: Membership in the Caucasian-associated ancestry cluster was found for around 85% of 398 genotyped donors.

General study points: Cytomegalovirus association was listed for 150 or so TCR beta chains. Highly shared sequence variants in one cluster were likely a sequencing artifact. Researchers reported from a later analysis that most CMV-associated TCR beta chains appeared HLA-restricted.

With 1 base clipped from V and 2 bases from J, the junction kept 0 bases outside the gene matches. The CDR3 sequence is 15 residues long. Germline-derived CDR1 and CDR2 are SEHNR and FQNEAQ (reference sequence). Comments on this clone: What it recognizes is unknown.

Researchers ran the PCR with 60 Vbeta and 13 Jbeta primers. This table comes from immunoSEQ multiplex PCR, and its TCRdb copy is limited to in-frame clones, with some not included. The sample records 150,000 or so clones, around 79% being singletons. The chain couples TRBV7-9 to TRBJ2-5; 11 nucleotides agree with TRBD2. This TCR was sampled from a male donor in good health and CMV-seronegative. Sequenced material: PBMCs. For the CDR3, the DNA is TGTGCCAGCAGCTTAGGGACTAGCGGGCAAGAGACCCAGTACTTC. Its translation: CASSLGTSGQETQYF.